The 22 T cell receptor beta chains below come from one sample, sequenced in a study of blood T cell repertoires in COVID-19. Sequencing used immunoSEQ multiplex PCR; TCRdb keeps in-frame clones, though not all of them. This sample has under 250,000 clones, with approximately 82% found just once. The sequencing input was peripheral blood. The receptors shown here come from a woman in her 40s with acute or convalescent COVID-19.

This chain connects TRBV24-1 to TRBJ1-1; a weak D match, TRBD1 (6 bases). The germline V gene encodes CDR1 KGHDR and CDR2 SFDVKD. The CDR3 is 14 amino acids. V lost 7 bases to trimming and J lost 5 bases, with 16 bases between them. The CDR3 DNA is TGTGCCACCAGAGGGAGGGGGGCAGTAACTGAAGCTTTCTTT. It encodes CATRGRGAVTEAFF.

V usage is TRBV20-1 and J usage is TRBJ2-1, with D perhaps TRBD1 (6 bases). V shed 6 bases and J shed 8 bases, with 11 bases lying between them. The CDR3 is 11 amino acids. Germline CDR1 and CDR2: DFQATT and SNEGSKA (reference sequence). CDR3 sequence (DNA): TGCAGTGCGAGGACAGTATATGAGCAGTTCTTC. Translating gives CSARTVYEQFF.

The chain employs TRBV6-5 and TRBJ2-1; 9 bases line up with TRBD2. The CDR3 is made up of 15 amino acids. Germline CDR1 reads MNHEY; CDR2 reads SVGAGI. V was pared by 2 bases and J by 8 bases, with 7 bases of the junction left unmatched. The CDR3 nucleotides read TGTGCCAGCAGTTACGGCGGGAGGGCCGGGGATGAGCAGTTCTTC. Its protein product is CASSYGGRAGDEQFF.

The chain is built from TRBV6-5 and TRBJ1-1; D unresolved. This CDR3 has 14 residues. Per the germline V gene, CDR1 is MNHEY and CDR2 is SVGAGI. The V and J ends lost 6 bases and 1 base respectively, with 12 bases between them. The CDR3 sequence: CASRGGWANTEAFF. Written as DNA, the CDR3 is TGTGCCAGCAGGGGAGGGTGGGCGAACACTGAAGCTTTCTTT.

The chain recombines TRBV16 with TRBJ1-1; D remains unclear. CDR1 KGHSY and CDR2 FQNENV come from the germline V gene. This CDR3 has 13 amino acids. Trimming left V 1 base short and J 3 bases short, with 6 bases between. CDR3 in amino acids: CASSQLRDTEAFF. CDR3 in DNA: TGTGCCAGCAGCCAATTACGGGACACTGAAGCTTTCTTT.

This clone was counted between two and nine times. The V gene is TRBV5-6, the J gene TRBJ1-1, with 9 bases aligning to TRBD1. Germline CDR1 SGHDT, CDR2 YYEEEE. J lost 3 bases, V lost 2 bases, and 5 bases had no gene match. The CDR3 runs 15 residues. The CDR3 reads CASSLGDRDDTEAFF. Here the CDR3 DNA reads TGTGCCAGCAGCTTAGGGGACAGGGACGACACTGAAGCTTTCTTT. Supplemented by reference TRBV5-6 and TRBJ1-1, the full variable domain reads DAGVTQSPTHLIKTRGQQVTLRCSPKSGHDTVSWYQQALGQGPQFIFQYYEEEERQRGNFPDRFSGHQFPNYSSELNVNALLLGDSALYLCASSLGDRDDTEAFFGQGTRLTVV.

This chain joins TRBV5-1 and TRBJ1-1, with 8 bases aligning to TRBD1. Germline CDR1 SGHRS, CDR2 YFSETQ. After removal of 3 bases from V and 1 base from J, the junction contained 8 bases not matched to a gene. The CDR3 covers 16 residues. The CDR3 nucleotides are TGCGCCAGCAGCTCGGACAGGGCAATAGGGAACACTGAAGCTTTCTTT. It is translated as CASSSDRAIGNTEAFF.

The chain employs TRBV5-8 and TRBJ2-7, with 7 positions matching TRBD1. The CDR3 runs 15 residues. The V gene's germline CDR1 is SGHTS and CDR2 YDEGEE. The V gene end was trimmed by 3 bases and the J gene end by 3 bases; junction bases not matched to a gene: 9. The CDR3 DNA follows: TGTGCCAGCAGCTCGGCGCACGGACAGGTCTACGAGCAGTACTTC. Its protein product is CASSSAHGQVYEQYF.

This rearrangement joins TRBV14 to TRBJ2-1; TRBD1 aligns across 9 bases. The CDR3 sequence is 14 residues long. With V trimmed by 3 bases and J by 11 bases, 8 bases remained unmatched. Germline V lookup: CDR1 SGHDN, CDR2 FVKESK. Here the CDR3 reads CASSQNLGQGKQFF. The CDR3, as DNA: TGTGCCAGCAGCCAGAACCTCGGACAGGGGAAGCAGTTCTTC.

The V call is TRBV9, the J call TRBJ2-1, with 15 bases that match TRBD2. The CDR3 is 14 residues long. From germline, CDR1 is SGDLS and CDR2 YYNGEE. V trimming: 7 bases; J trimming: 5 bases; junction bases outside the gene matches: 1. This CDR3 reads CASGLAGGDNEQFF. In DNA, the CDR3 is TGTGCCAGCGGACTAGCGGGGGGGGACAATGAGCAGTTCTTC.

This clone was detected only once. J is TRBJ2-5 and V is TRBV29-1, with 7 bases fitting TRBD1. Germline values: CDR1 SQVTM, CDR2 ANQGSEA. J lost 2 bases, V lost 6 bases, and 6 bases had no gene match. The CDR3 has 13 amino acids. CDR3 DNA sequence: TGCAGCGTGGCTGACAGGGCACAAGAGACCCAGTACTTC. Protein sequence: CSVADRAQETQYF.

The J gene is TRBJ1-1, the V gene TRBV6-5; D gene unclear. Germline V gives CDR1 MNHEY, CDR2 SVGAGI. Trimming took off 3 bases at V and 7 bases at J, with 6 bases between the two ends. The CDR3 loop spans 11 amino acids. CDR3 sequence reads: CASSYGVEAFF. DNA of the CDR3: TGTGCCAGCAGTTATGGAGTTGAAGCTTTCTTT.

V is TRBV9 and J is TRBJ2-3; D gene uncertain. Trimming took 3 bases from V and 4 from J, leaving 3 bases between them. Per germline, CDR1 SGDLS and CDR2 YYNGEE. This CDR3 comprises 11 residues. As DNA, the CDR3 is TGTGCCAGCAGCGGGCCAGATACGCAGTATTTT. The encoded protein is CASSGPDTQYF.

This chain's CDR3 is CASTKGGNTGQPQHF. The CDR3 DNA is TGTGCCAGTACTAAAGGGGGCAACACGGGACAGCCCCAGCATTTT. The chain has TRBV19 and TRBJ1-5; 7 bases fit TRBD1. Trimming cost V 7 bases and J 7 bases; bases outside gene matches: 13. Germline-derived CDR1 and CDR2 are LNHDA and SQIVND (reference sequence). The CDR3 spans 15 residues.

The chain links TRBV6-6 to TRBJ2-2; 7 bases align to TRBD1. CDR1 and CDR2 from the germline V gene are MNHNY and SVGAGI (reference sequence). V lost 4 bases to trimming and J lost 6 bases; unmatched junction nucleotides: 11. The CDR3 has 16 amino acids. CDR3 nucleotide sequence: TGTGCCAGCAGTTTCACCGGACAGGTTTTCGCCGGGGAGCTGTTTTTT. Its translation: CASSFTGQVFAGELFF.

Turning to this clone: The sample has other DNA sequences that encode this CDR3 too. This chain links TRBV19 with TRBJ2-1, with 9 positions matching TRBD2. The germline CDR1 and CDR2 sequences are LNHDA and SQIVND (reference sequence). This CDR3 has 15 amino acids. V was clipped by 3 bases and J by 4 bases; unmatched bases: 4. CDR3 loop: CASSMRRGGYNEQFF. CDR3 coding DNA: TGTGCCAGTAGTATGAGGCGGGGGGGGTACAATGAGCAGTTCTTC.

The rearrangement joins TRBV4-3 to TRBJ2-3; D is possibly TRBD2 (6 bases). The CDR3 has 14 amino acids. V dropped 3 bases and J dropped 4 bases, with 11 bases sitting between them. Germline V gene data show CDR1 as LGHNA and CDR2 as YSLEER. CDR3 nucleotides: TGCGCCAGCAGCCAGGGGGGTAGCGCAGATACGCAGTATTTT. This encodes CASSQGGSADTQYF.

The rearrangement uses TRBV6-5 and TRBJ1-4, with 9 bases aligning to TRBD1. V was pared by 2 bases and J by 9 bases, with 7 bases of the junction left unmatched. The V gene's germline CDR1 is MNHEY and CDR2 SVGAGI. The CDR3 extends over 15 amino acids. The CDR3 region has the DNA TGTGCCAGCAGTTACGGGACAGGGACCGAGAAAAAACTGTTTTTT. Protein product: CASSYGTGTEKKLFF.

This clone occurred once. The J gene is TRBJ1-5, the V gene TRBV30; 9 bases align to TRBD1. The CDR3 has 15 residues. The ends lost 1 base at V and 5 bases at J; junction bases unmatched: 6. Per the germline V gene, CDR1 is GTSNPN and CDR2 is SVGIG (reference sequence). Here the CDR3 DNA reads TGTGCCTGGAGTGCGGGGACAGGGTCCCATCAGCCCCAGCATTTT. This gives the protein CAWSAGTGSHQPQHF.

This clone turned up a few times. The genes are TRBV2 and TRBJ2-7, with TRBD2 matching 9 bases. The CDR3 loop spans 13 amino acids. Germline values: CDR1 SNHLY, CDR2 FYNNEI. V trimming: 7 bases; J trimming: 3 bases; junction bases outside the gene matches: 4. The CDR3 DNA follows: TGTGCCAGCAATCCGACTAGCGGCTACGAGCAGTACTTC. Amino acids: CASNPTSGYEQYF.

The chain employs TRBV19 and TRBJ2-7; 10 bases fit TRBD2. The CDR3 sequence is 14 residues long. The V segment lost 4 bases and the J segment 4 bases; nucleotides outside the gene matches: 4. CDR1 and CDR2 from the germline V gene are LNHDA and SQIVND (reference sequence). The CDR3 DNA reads TGTGCCAGTAGTAGGGCTAGCGGGAGTTACGAGCAGTACTTC. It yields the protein CASSRASGSYEQYF.

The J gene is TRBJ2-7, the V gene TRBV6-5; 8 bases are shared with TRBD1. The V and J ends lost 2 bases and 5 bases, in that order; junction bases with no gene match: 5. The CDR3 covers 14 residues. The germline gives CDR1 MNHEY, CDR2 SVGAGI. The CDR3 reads CASSYDPGGNEQYF. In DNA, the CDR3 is TGTGCCAGCAGTTACGATCCAGGGGGCAACGAGCAGTACTTC.